The 13 T cell receptor beta chains reported below all come from one sample, sequenced in a study of blood T cell repertoires in COVID-19. The table came from immunoSEQ multiplex PCR; TCRdb's copy has only in-frame clones and leaves some out. Found here are around 240,000 clones, roughly nine tenths of them singletons; the top ten hold more than 1%. The sample consisted of PBMCs or T cells enriched from blood (not recorded which). The receptors here all came from a human donor in a cohort exposed to, infected with or recovered from COVID-19 (not recorded which). The donor label of this sample is uncertain.

This chain links TRBV5-4 with TRBJ1-1, with 7 nucleotides matching TRBD1. This CDR3 has 16 amino acids. V shed 0 bases and J 1 base; nucleotides not matched to a gene: 6. The germline V gene has CDR1 SGHNT and CDR2 YYREEE (reference sequence). The CDR3 protein is CASSLDPGGGNTEAFF. CDR3 in DNA: TGTGCCAGCAGCTTGGACCCAGGGGGAGGGAACACTGAAGCTTTCTTT.

This chain uses TRBV9 with TRBJ1-2; D gene unclear. In germline, CDR1 is SGDLS, CDR2 YYNGEE. The CDR3 has 14 residues. Trimming removed 3 bases at V and 1 base at J, with 10 bases between. CDR3 nucleotides: TGTGCCAGCAGCGCAACGTCGGTTAACTATGGCTACACCTTC. Protein sequence: CASSATSVNYGYTF.

The CDR3 region has the DNA TGCGCCAGCAGAATACAGGGAGATGAGACCCAGTACTTC. It specifies CASRIQGDETQYF. This chain joins TRBV10-2 and TRBJ2-5; TRBD1 might be the D (6 bases). Germline lookup yields CDR1 WSHSY and CDR2 SAAADI. The CDR3 runs 13 residues. The V end lost 6 bases, the J end lost 5 bases, and 13 bases lay between the germline ends.

This chain links TRBV15 with TRBJ1-3, with D tentatively TRBD1 (6 bases). Trimming took 5 bases from V and 7 from J, leaving 15 bases between them. The CDR3 extends over 14 amino acids. Germline V gives CDR1 LNHNV, CDR2 YYDKDF (reference sequence). In DNA form, the CDR3 reads TGTGCCACCAGCTGGGACACGGGGTCCAACACCATATATTTT. Translating it yields CATSWDTGSNTIYF.

Only one count was recorded for this clone. This rearrangement joins TRBV2 to TRBJ1-2, with TRBD1 identical over 9 bases. Trimming took 6 bases from V and 8 from J; bases not matched to a gene: 7. The CDR3 sequence is 13 residues long. Germline CDR1 SNHLY, CDR2 FYNNEI. In DNA, the CDR3 is TGTGCCAGCAGCCCCAAGGACAGGGGCGGCTACACCTTC. It is translated as CASSPKDRGGYTF. Based on the CDR3 plus reference TRBV2 and TRBJ1-2, the full variable domain is EPEVTQTPSHQVTQMGQEVILRCVPISNHLYFYWYRQILGQKVEFLVSFYNNEISEKSEIFDDQFSVERPDGSNFTLKIRSTKLEDSAMYFCASSPKDRGGYTFGSGTRLTVV.

The rearrangement joins TRBV4-1 to TRBJ1-4, with D tentatively TRBD1 (5 bases). The ends were cut back, 3 bases at V and 3 bases at J, with 14 bases in the middle. In germline, CDR1 is MGHRA, CDR2 YSYEKL. The CDR3 loop spans 16 amino acids. The CDR3 DNA reads TGCGCCAGCAGCCAGAGGATGGGGCAGCCTAATGAAAAACTGTTTTTT. Its protein is CASSQRMGQPNEKLFF.

This rearrangement joins TRBV9 to TRBJ1-1, with 12 nucleotides matching TRBD1. V lost 0 bases and J lost 3; bases outside the gene matches: 6. The CDR3 spans 17 residues. Looked up from germline, CDR1 is SGDLS and CDR2 is YYNGEE. The CDR3 loop reads CASSVEGQGARDTEAFF. The CDR3 coding sequence is TGTGCCAGCAGCGTAGAGGGACAGGGGGCGCGCGACACTGAAGCTTTCTTT.

The rearrangement uses TRBV6-2 or TRBV6-3 and TRBJ1-5; no definite D call. Trimming removed 5 bases from V and 9 bases from J, with 17 bases in between. The germline V gene encodes CDR1 MNHEY and CDR2 SVGEGT. The CDR3 runs to 14 residues. Here the CDR3 DNA reads TGTGCCAGCAGTCATGGGTCGCGGATCTCGCCCCAGCATTTT. The encoded protein is CASSHGSRISPQHF.

This clone was recorded only once. The chain uses TRBV7-3 and TRBJ2-5; D remains ambiguous. CDR3 length equals 15 residues. Deletions cut 5 bases from V and 2 bases from J, with 15 bases between. Germline values: CDR1 SGHTA, CDR2 FQGTGA. CDR3 sequence reads: CASSHHLERQETQYF. The CDR3 DNA sequence: TGTGCCAGCAGCCATCACCTAGAGAGACAAGAGACCCAGTACTTC. Filled out from reference TRBV7-3 and TRBJ2-5, the complete variable domain reads GAGVSQTPSNKVTEKGKYVELRCDPISGHTALYWYRQSLGQGPEFLIYFQGTGAADDSGLPNDRFFAVRPEGSVSTLKIQRTERGDSAVYLCASSHHLERQETQYFGPGTRLLVL.

This clone has a single count. V and J are TRBV24-1 and TRBJ1-2; 7 nucleotides agree with TRBD1. Germline V CDR1 and CDR2: KGHDR, SFDVKD. CDR3 size: 16 residues. Trimming cost V 2 bases and J 1 base; bases outside gene matches: 6. DNA for the CDR3: TGTGCCACCAGTGATTCCGGGACAGACATTAACTATGGCTACACCTTC. This sequence encodes CATSDSGTDINYGYTF.

The chain carries TRBV12-3 or TRBV12-4 and TRBJ1-2; D not certain. The CDR3 extends over 13 amino acids. Trimming cost V 3 bases and J 7 bases, with 12 bases left between them. The CDR3 sequence: CASSFRHLGGYTF. The CDR3, as DNA: TGTGCCAGCAGTTTTAGACATTTGGGTGGCTACACCTTC.

The chain links TRBV5-1 to TRBJ2-5; 7 bases fit TRBD2. Germline lookup yields CDR1 SGHRS and CDR2 YFSETQ. The V and J ends lost 4 bases and 2 bases, in that order; junction bases with no gene match: 26. This CDR3 has 21 residues. The CDR3 is CASSPAGGTNLGGDFQETQYF. As DNA, the CDR3 is TGCGCCAGCAGCCCGGCCGGGGGGACTAATCTCGGCGGGGACTTTCAAGAGACCCAGTACTTC.

This rearrangement joins TRBV4-1 to TRBJ1-2; possibly TRBD1 for D (6 bases). The CDR3 spans 15 residues. Germline CDR1 is MGHRA and CDR2 is YSYEKL. V was shortened by 1 base and J by 3 bases, with 12 bases between the two germline ends. CDR3 in DNA: TGCGCCAGCAGCCAAGGCGGAACAGGGTACTATGGCTACACCTTC. Its protein product is CASSQGGTGYYGYTF.